The present TCR beta chain was sequenced within a study of T cells expressing NK-cell markers. In the study overall: Beta-chain profiling covered CD3+CD56+NKG2C+, CD3+CD56+NKG2C- and CD3+CD56-NKG2C+ sorted subsets. Out of eight donors sequenced, seven tested HCMV-seropositive and the remaining one seronegative.

TCRdb re-called the 5' RACE reads and catalogs CDR3 proteins one per entry, DNA excluded. The table gives over 150,000 distinct CDR3 sequences; the top ten clones make up roughly a fifth of it. In regard to this clonotype: What it recognizes is unknown.

The study, taken as a whole, reports: These clonotypes, the leaders elsewhere, also led the CD3+CD56-NKG2C+ fraction in several donors.

The CDR3 loop spans 15 amino acids. Germline-derived CDR1 and CDR2 are LNHNV and YYDKDF (reference sequence). The J gene is TRBJ1-1, the V gene TRBV15. The receptor was isolated from a man aged 18-75 years in good health. Material: blood T cells: a sorted CD56 or NKG2C T cell subset, CD4+ or CD8+ T cells, or bulk PBMC T cells (not recorded which). The CDR3 here is CATSITARPNTEAFF.